This T cell receptor (beta chain) was identified during a study of vaccination and CD4 T cells after COVID-19. Study in general: Post-COVID samples were collected a median approximately 93 days following diagnosis, spanning 35 to 161. Overlapping SARS-CoV-2, HCoV-NL63, HCoV-OC43 and HCoV-229E spike peptides stimulated the cells.

Treatment reported: roughly 10-day PBMC culture with coronavirus spike peptide pools or control peptides (ViraFEST assay). With regard to this clonotype: Its antigen is unknown.

An Oncomine TCR Beta short-read assay was used to sequence the DNA from cultured CD4+ T cells. TCRdb re-derived calls from the PCR reads in MiXCR, one entry per CDR3 protein. The sample lists some 20,000 distinct CDR3 sequences; 65% to 80% were seen once. Germline V CDR1 and CDR2: SGHAT, FQNNGV. The CDR3 is 13 residues long. Deletions cut 5 bases from V and 2 bases from J, with 7 bases between. The chain joins TRBV11-2 to TRBJ1-3; no definite D call. The source of this sequence is a human donor who had recovered from COVID-19. Sequencing was performed on CD4+ T cells from blood, cultured in vitro. The CDR3 sequence is CASSISTGNTIYF. The CDR3 coding sequence is TGTGCCAGCAGCATATCGACTGGAAACACCATATATTTT.